This T cell receptor beta chain appears in the sequencing data of a study of T cell responses to AZD1222 COVID-19 vaccine. Overall study findings and caveats: Donors, mostly white British, included more females; clonal diversity was possibly underestimated. Without day 14 samples, only post-peak T cell repertoires were studied.

The CDR3 runs 13 residues. The germline gives CDR1 MNHNY, CDR2 SVGAGI (reference sequence). The germline V and J ends were trimmed by 7 bases and 7 bases, with 14 bases remaining between them. Data came from immunoSEQ multiplex PCR; TCRdb stores just in-frame clones and leaves some out. The sample carries some 120,000 clones, 80% to 90% recorded once. Concerning this clone itself: The antigen remains undetermined.

The sample was peripheral blood, taken 28 days after the second AZD1222 dose. The rearrangement uses TRBV6-6 and TRBJ1-5; D unclear. The source is an adult who received the AZD1222 COVID-19 vaccine. The CDR3 DNA follows: TGTGCCAGCAATATGGGAAGGGCGCAGCCCCAGCATTTT. Its translation: CASNMGRAQPQHF.